This T cell receptor beta chain was captured by sequencing in a study of blood T cells in healthy people across ages. Primers used in a second PCR of roughly 6 to 11 cycles were a sample-barcoded 5' primer and a J-beta primer mix. TCRdb redid the calling of the 5' RACE reads with MiXCR, one entry per CDR3 protein. The sample consists of 1.8 million or so distinct CDR3 sequences, roughly 43% of them appearing once. This clonotype showed up just a few times. Its antigen remains unknown. Per germline, CDR1 MGHRA and CDR2 YSYEKL. This CDR3 region has 15 residues. V shed 0 bases and J shed 5 bases, with 13 bases lying between them. Findings and caveats of the study: Calculation of diversity from one million T cells yielded estimates considered to be underestimates. Higher diversity, along with more naive CD4+ cells, distinguished long-lived donors from aged donors.

Total RNA was extracted at no less than 6 micrograms per sample. The V and J genes are TRBV4-1 and TRBJ2-5; D unclear. Sequences were obtained from blood. The source is a human donor in good health. CDR3 DNA sequence: TGCGCCAGCAGCCAAGAGACCCAGCCTTGGGAGACCCAGTACTTC. The encoded protein is CASSQETQPWETQYF.